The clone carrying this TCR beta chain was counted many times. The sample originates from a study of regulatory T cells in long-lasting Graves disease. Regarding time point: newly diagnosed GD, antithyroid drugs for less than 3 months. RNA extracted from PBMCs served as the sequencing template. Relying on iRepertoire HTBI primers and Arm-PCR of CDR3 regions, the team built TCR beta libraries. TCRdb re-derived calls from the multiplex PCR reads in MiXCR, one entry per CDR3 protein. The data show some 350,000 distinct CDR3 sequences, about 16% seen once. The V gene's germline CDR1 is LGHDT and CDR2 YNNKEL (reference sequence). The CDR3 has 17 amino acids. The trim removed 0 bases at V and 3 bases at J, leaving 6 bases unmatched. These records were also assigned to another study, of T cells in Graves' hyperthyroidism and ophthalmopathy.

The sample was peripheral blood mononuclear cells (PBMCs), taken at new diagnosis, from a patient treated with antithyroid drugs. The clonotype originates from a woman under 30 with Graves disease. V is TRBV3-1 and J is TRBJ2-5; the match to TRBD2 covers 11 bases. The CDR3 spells CASSQERLAGLEETQYF. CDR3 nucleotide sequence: TGTGCCAGCAGCCAAGAGCGACTAGCGGGATTGGAAGAGACCCAGTACTTC.